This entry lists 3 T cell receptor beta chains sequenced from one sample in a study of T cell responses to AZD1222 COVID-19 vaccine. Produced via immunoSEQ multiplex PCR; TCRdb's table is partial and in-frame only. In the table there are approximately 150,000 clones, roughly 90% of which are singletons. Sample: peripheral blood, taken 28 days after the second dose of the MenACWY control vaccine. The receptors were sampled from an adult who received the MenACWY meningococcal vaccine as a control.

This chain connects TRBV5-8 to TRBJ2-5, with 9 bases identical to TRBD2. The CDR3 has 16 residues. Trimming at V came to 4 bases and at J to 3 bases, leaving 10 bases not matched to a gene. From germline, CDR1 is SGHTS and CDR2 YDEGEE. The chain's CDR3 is CASSLGAGGHKETQYF. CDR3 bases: TGTGCCAGCAGCCTAGGTGCGGGAGGGCATAAAGAGACCCAGTACTTC.

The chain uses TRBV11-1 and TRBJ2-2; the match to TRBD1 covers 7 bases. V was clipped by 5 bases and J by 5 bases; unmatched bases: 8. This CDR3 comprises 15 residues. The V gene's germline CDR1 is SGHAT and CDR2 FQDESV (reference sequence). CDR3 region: CASSRDSALTGELFF. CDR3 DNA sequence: TGTGCCAGCAGCCGGGACAGTGCTTTAACCGGGGAGCTGTTTTTT. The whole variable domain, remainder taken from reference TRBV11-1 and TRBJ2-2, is EAEVAQSPRYKITEKSQAVAFWCDPISGHATLYWYRQILGQGPELLVQFQDESVVDDSQLPKDRFSAERLKGVDSTLKIQPAELGDSAMYLCASSRDSALTGELFFGEGSRLTVL.

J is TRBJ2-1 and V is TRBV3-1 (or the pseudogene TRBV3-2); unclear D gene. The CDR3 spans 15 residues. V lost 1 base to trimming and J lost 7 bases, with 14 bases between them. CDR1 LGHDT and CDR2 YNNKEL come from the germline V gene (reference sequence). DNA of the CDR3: TGTGCCAGCAGCCAAGGGTCGTTCCCAAAAAATGAGCAGTTCTTC. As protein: CASSQGSFPKNEQFF.